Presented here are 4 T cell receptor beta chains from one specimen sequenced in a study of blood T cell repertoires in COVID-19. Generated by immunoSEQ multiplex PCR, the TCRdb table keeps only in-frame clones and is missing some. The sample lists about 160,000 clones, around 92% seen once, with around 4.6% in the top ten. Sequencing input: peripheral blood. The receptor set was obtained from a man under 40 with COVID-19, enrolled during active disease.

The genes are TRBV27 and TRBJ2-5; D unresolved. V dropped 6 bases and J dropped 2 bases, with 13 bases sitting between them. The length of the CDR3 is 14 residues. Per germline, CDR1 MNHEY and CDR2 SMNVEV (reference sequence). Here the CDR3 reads CASSDRHKQETQYF. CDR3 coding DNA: TGTGCCAGCAGCGACCGACACAAACAAGAGACCCAGTACTTC.

In DNA, the CDR3 is TGTGCCAGCAGTGAGACGGGTTCCTACGAGCAGTACTTC. This translates into CASSETGSYEQYF. V is TRBV2 and J is TRBJ2-7; the D is unclear. Germline V gene data show CDR1 as SNHLY and CDR2 as FYNNEI. The CDR3 extends over 13 amino acids. With 3 bases removed from V and 1 base from J, the gap between germline ends came to 7 bases.

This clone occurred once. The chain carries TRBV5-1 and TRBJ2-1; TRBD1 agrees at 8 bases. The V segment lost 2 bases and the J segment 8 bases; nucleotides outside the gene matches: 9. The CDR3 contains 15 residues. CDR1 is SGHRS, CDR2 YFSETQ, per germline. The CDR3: CASSFLTGVRDEQFF. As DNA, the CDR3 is TGCGCCAGCAGCTTCTTGACAGGGGTAAGGGATGAGCAGTTCTTC.

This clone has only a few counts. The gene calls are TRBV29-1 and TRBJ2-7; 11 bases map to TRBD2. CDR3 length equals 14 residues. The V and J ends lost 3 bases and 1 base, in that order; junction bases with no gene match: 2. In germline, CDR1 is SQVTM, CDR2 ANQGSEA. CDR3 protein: CSVEGLADSYEQYF. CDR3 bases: TGCAGCGTTGAGGGACTAGCGGATTCCTACGAGCAGTACTTC.